Listed below are T cell receptor beta chains from one sample, sequenced in a study of cytomegalovirus exposure and HLA in healthy donors. Libraries were prepared by immunoSEQ multiplex PCR; TCRdb keeps only in-frame clonotypes and omits some of them. The table includes 250,000 or so clones, around 90% detected once. What was sequenced was PBMCs. All receptors come from a girl under 10 years old in good health and CMV-seronegative. Both conserved end residues are trimmed from each CDR3.

TRBJ2-5 | TRBV14 | ASSQMTKETQY
TRBJ1-3 | TRBV6-5 | ASKNREYDGNTIY
TRBJ2-5 | TRBV28 | ASSSSDTLYQETQY
TRBJ1-1 | TRBV29-1 | SVGSSYTEAF
TRBJ2-3 | TRBV10-3 | AIVLAGPSTDTQY
TRBJ2-5 | TRBV6-5 | ASSSYTGVGSETQY
TRBJ1-1 | TRBV10-3 | AISPGTGAEAF
TRBJ2-1 | TRBV5-1 | ASSLGASDEQF
TRBJ1-5 | TRBV15 | ATSRDGGAHQPQH
TRBJ2-2 | TRBV6-6 | ASSYSSRQGTGELF
TRBJ2-1 | TRBV28 | ASKPKGTSGIHNEQF
TRBJ1-4 | TRBV28 | ASSPHGGRGFNEKLF
TRBJ1-3 | TRBV7-2 | ASSLESPGMTGNTIY
TRBJ1-4 | TRBV6-1 | ASTGGQGGKLF
TRBJ2-1 | TRBV27 | ASSLSLGSQQF
TRBJ2-7 | TRBV6-5 | ASSYSGAHEQY
TRBJ2-7 | TRBV6-1 | ASSENGPEQY
TRBJ1-1 | TRBV9 | ASSVAPGWNTEAF
TRBJ2-4 | TRBV2 | ASLSGRSYIQY
TRBJ2-7 | TRBV7-2 | ASSLLAGGRYEQY